This T cell receptor (beta chain) was captured in a study of vaccination effects on CD4 cells after COVID-19. V lost 6 bases, J lost 6 bases, and 1 base stayed unmatched. This CDR3 spans 13 amino acids. Germline CDR1 is KGHSH and CDR2 is LQKENI. As for this clone: Antigen unknown.

Expansion with viral peptide pools was applied to antigen-specific CD4+ T cells by the ViraFEST assay prior to sequencing. Upon completion of more than 9 days in culture, CD4+ T cells were isolated. Negative nucleocapsid antibody tests before and after vaccination confirmed no previous SARS-CoV-2 infection. In culture with approximately 10 IU/ml IL-2 and about 10 ug/ml peptides, PBMC were grown at a few million per well. Assay used: immunoSEQ multiplex PCR; TCRdb lists only in-frame clones, some missing. The sample has 55,000 to 80,000 clones, under 90% seen once; the top ten hold 9% to 15%. The chain uses TRBV18 and TRBJ2-2; TRBD1 agrees at 10 bases. This sample comprised CD4+ T cells from PBMCs cultured with SARS-CoV-2 spike peptides, obtained before COVID-19 vaccination. The clonotype comes from a human donor who received a COVID-19 vaccine. This CDR3 reads CASSGTGAGELFF. The CDR3 DNA sequence: TGTGCCAGCTCCGGGACAGGGGCCGGGGAGCTGTTTTTT. Full variable domain (outside the CDR3, taken from reference TRBV18 and TRBJ2-2): NAGVMQNPRHLVRRRGQEARLRCSPMKGHSHVYWYRQLPEEGLKFMVYLQKENIIDESGMPKERFSAEFPKEGPSILRIQQVVRGDSAAYFCASSGTGAGELFFGEGSRLTVL.